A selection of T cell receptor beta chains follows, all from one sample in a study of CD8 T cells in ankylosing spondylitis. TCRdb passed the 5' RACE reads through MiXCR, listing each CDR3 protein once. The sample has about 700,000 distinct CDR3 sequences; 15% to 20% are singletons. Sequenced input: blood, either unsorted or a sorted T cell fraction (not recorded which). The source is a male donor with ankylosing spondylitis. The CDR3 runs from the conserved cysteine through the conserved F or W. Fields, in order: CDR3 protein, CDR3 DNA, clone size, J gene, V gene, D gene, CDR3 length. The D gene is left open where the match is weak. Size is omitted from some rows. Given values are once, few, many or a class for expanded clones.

CDR3aa: CASKTVTYEQYF
CDR3nt: TGTGCCAGCAAGACGGTGACCTACGAGCAGTACTTC
abundance: .
j_gene: TRBJ2-7
v_gene: TRBV2
d_gene: .
len: 12

CDR3aa: CASSPLLAAYRNEQFF
CDR3nt: TGTGCCAGCAGTCCCCTCCTAGCGGCTTATAGGAATGAGCAGTTCTTC
abundance: .
j_gene: TRBJ2-1
v_gene: TRBV27
d_gene: TRBD2
len: 16

CDR3aa: CAWVRANTDTQYF
CDR3nt: TGTGCCTGGGTGCGGGCCAACACAGATACGCAGTATTTT
abundance: .
j_gene: TRBJ2-3
v_gene: TRBV30
d_gene: .
len: 13

CDR3aa: CASSSTGVNYNSPLHF
CDR3nt: TGTGCCAGCAGCTCTACAGGGGTTAATTATAATTCACCCCTCCACTTT
abundance: .
j_gene: TRBJ1-6
v_gene: TRBV7-9
d_gene: TRBD1
len: 16

CDR3aa: CASSPRADSRNSPLHF
CDR3nt: TGTGCCAGCTCACCGAGGGCCGACAGCAGAAATTCACCCCTCCACTTT
abundance: few
j_gene: TRBJ1-6
v_gene: TRBV18
d_gene: .
len: 16

CDR3aa: CASSSSSGGNTEAFF
CDR3nt: TGCGCCAGCAGCTCCTCCTCCGGGGGGAACACTGAAGCTTTCTTT
abundance: few
j_gene: TRBJ1-1
v_gene: TRBV5-1
d_gene: .
len: 15

CDR3aa: CSARPIQTGFNSPLHF
CDR3nt: TGCAGTGCTAGGCCCATCCAGACAGGATTTAATTCACCCCTCCACTTT
abundance: few
j_gene: TRBJ1-6
v_gene: TRBV20-1
d_gene: .
len: 16

CDR3aa: CSAREPYQGAQYF
CDR3nt: TGCAGTGCTAGAGAGCCCTATCAGGGGGCGCAGTATTTT
abundance: many
j_gene: TRBJ2-3
v_gene: TRBV20-1
d_gene: TRBD1
len: 13

CDR3aa: CSASGQGAGGTEAFF
CDR3nt: TGCAGTGCTTCCGGACAGGGGGCAGGTGGCACTGAAGCTTTCTTT
abundance: few
j_gene: TRBJ1-1
v_gene: TRBV20-1
d_gene: TRBD1
len: 15

CDR3aa: CASRWGVANYGYTF
CDR3nt: TGTGCCAGCAGATGGGGGGTAGCTAACTATGGCTACACCTTC
abundance: few
j_gene: TRBJ1-2
v_gene: TRBV12-3/TRBV12-4
d_gene: .
len: 14

CDR3aa: CASSQDYPGPYEQYF
CDR3nt: TGTGCCAGCAGCCAAGATTATCCGGGACCCTACGAGCAGTACTTC
abundance: .
j_gene: TRBJ2-7
v_gene: TRBV4-2
d_gene: .
len: 15

CDR3aa: CASSLQGAAGNTEAFF
CDR3nt: TGTGCCAGCAGCTTACAGGGGGCCGCGGGGAACACTGAAGCTTTCTTT
abundance: .
j_gene: TRBJ1-1
v_gene: TRBV7-3
d_gene: TRBD1
len: 16

CDR3aa: CASSTIPGSSLKETQYF
CDR3nt: TGCGCCAGCAGCACTATACCCGGGAGTAGCTTGAAAGAGACCCAGTACTTC
abundance: .
j_gene: TRBJ2-5
v_gene: TRBV5-1
d_gene: .
len: 17

CDR3aa: CASSLAGGIGTEAFF
CDR3nt: TGTGCCAGCAGCTTAGCGGGGGGCATAGGCACTGAAGCTTTCTTT
abundance: .
j_gene: TRBJ1-1
v_gene: TRBV7-9
d_gene: .
len: 15

CDR3aa: CASSTGGGSYEQYF
CDR3nt: TGTGCCAGTAGTACCGGGGGGGGATCCTACGAGCAGTACTTC
abundance: .
j_gene: TRBJ2-7
v_gene: TRBV19
d_gene: TRBD2
len: 14

CDR3aa: CASGEDSTDTQYF
CDR3nt: TGTGCCAGCGGAGAAGATAGCACAGATACGCAGTATTTT
abundance: .
j_gene: TRBJ2-3
v_gene: TRBV14
d_gene: .
len: 13

CDR3aa: CASSWAGPMNTEAFF
CDR3nt: TGCGCCAGCAGCTGGGCAGGACCCATGAACACTGAAGCTTTCTTT
abundance: .
j_gene: TRBJ1-1
v_gene: TRBV5-1
d_gene: .
len: 15

CDR3aa: CAISEPQGWREVETQYF
CDR3nt: TGTGCCATCAGTGAGCCACAGGGTTGGAGGGAAGTAGAGACCCAGTACTTC
abundance: .
j_gene: TRBJ2-5
v_gene: TRBV10-3
d_gene: .
len: 17

CDR3aa: CASRDPRKGGEQYF
CDR3nt: TGTGCCAGCAGGGACCCAAGGAAGGGGGGAGAGCAGTACTTC
abundance: .
j_gene: TRBJ2-7
v_gene: TRBV27
d_gene: .
len: 14

CDR3aa: CATRDQSETGELFF
CDR3nt: TGTGCCACCAGGGACCAGTCCGAAACCGGGGAGCTGTTTTTT
abundance: .
j_gene: TRBJ2-2
v_gene: TRBV6-1
d_gene: .
len: 14

CDR3aa: CASSHVPENTEAFF
CDR3nt: TGCGCCAGCAGCCATGTTCCGGAGAACACTGAAGCTTTCTTT
abundance: .
j_gene: TRBJ1-1
v_gene: TRBV4-1
d_gene: .
len: 14

CDR3aa: CSAREAIGSGRYNEQFF
CDR3nt: TGCAGTGCTAGAGAGGCGATAGGTAGCGGGCGTTACAATGAGCAGTTCTTC
abundance: .
j_gene: TRBJ2-1
v_gene: TRBV20-1
d_gene: TRBD2
len: 17